The clone carrying this TCR beta chain has just a few counts. The junction shows a germline mismatch at one end, possibly a read error. Within the sample, other DNA sequences also encode this same CDR3. Prior to thyroid surgery, none of the patients had received any treatment. TCRdb redid the clone calls on the PCR reads using MiXCR. The data contain approximately 12,000 clones, roughly a quarter of them singletons. The data originate from a study of metastatic and nonmetastatic thyroid tumors. CDR1 SEHNR and CDR2 FQNEAQ come from the germline V gene (reference sequence). The CDR3 is made up of 15 amino acids.

V and J are TRBV7-9 and TRBJ2-7, with 8 bases lining up with TRBD1. This TCR was sampled from a female donor with papillary thyroid cancer or a benign thyroid nodule (not recorded which). Some clones in this sample may be carry-over from other donors' samples. Specimen: tumor tissue. CDR3 bases: TGTGCCAGCAGCCTAGGACAGGGAATATACTATGAGCAGTACTTT. Amino acid sequence: CASSLGQGIYYEQYF.